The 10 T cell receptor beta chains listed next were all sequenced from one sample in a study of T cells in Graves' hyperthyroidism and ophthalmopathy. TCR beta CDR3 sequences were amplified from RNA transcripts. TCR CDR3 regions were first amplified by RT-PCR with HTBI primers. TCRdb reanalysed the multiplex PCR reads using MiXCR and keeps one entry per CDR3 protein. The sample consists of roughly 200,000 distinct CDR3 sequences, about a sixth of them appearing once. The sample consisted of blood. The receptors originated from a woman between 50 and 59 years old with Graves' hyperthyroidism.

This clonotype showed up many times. As DNA, the CDR3 is TGCAGTGCTAGAGCCTTGGAAACTCTGGGGGAGACCCAGTACTTC. Translated, it gives CSARALETLGETQYF. The rearrangement links TRBV20-1 to TRBJ2-5; no definite D call. The CDR3 consists of 15 residues. Germline V gene sequence: CDR1 DFQATT, CDR2 SNEGSKA (reference sequence). Trimming took off 1 base at V and 5 bases at J, with 17 bases between the two ends.

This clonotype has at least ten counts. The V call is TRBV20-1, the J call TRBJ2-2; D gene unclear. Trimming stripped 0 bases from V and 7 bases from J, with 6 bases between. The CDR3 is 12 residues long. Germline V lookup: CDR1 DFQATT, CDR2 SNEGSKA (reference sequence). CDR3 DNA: TGCAGTGCTAGAGATCAAGTCGGGGAGCTGTTTTTT. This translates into CSARDQVGELFF.

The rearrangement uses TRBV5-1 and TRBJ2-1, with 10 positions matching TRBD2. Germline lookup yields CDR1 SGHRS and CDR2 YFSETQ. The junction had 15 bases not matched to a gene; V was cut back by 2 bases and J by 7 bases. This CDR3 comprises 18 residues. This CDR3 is CASSFREGLAEGTNEQFF. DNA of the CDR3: TGCGCCAGCAGCTTTAGGGAAGGACTAGCGGAAGGGACGAATGAGCAGTTCTTC.

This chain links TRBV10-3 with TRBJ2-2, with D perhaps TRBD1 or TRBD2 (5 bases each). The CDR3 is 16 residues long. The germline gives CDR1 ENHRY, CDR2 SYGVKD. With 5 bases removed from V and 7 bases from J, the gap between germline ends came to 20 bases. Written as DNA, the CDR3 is TGTGCCATCAGTAACCGGGACGACGAACTCTTCGGGGAGCTGTTTTTT. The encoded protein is CAISNRDDELFGELFF.

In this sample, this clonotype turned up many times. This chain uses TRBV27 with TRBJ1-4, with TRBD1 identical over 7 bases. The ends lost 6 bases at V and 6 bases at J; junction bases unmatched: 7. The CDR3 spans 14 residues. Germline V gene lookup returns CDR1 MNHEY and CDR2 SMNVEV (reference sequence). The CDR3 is CASSSVGTDEKLFF. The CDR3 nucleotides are TGTGCCAGCAGCTCCGTCGGGACAGATGAAAAACTGTTTTTT.

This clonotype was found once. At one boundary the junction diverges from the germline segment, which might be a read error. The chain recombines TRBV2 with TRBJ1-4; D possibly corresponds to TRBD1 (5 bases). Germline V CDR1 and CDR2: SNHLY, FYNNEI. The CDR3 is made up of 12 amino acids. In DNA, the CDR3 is TGTGCCTGCCTACCTCGAGGGGAAAAACTGCTTTTT. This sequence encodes CACLPRGEKLLF.

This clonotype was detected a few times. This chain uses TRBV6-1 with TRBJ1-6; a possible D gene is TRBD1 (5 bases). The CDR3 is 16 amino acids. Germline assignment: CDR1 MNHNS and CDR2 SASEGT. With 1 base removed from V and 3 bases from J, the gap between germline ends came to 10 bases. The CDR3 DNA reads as TGTGCCAGCAGTGAAGGGGGACGGAGCTATAATTCACCCCTCCACTTT. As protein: CASSEGGRSYNSPLHF.

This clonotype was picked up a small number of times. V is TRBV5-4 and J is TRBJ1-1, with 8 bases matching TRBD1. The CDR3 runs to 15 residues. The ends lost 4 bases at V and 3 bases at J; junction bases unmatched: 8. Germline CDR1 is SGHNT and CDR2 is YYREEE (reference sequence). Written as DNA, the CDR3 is TGTGCCAGCAGCCGTAGACAGGGGAGGGACACTGAAGCTTTCTTT. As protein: CASSRRQGRDTEAFF.

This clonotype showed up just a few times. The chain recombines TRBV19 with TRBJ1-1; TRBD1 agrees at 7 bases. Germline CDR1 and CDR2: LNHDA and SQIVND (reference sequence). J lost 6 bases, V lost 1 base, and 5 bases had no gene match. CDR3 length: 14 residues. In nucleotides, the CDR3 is TGTGCCAGTAGTATAGGTTTAGGGACAGCTGAAGCTTTCTTT. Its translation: CASSIGLGTAEAFF.

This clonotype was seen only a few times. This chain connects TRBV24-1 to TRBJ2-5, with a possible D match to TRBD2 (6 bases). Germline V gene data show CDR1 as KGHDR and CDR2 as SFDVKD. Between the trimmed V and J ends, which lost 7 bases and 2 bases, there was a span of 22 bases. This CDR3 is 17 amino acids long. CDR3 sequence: CATRDYPPGIRQETQYF. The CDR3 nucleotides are TGTGCCACCAGGGACTATCCTCCGGGGATTCGGCAAGAGACCCAGTACTTC.